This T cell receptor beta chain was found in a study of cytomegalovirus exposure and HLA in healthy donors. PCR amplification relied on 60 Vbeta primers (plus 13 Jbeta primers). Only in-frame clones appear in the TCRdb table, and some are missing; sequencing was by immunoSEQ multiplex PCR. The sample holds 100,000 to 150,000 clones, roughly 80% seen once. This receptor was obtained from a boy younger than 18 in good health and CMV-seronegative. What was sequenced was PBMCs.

The CDR3 sequence is CASSPRTPDNSPLHF. CDR3 sequence (DNA): TGTGCCAGCAGCCCACGGACACCGGATAATTCACCCCTCCACTTT. The chain recombines TRBV4-2 with TRBJ1-6, with D possibly TRBD1 on 5 matching bases. This CDR3 has 15 amino acids. CDR1 LGHNA and CDR2 YNFKEQ come from the germline V gene. The germline V and J ends were trimmed by 4 bases and 5 bases, with 12 bases remaining between them.